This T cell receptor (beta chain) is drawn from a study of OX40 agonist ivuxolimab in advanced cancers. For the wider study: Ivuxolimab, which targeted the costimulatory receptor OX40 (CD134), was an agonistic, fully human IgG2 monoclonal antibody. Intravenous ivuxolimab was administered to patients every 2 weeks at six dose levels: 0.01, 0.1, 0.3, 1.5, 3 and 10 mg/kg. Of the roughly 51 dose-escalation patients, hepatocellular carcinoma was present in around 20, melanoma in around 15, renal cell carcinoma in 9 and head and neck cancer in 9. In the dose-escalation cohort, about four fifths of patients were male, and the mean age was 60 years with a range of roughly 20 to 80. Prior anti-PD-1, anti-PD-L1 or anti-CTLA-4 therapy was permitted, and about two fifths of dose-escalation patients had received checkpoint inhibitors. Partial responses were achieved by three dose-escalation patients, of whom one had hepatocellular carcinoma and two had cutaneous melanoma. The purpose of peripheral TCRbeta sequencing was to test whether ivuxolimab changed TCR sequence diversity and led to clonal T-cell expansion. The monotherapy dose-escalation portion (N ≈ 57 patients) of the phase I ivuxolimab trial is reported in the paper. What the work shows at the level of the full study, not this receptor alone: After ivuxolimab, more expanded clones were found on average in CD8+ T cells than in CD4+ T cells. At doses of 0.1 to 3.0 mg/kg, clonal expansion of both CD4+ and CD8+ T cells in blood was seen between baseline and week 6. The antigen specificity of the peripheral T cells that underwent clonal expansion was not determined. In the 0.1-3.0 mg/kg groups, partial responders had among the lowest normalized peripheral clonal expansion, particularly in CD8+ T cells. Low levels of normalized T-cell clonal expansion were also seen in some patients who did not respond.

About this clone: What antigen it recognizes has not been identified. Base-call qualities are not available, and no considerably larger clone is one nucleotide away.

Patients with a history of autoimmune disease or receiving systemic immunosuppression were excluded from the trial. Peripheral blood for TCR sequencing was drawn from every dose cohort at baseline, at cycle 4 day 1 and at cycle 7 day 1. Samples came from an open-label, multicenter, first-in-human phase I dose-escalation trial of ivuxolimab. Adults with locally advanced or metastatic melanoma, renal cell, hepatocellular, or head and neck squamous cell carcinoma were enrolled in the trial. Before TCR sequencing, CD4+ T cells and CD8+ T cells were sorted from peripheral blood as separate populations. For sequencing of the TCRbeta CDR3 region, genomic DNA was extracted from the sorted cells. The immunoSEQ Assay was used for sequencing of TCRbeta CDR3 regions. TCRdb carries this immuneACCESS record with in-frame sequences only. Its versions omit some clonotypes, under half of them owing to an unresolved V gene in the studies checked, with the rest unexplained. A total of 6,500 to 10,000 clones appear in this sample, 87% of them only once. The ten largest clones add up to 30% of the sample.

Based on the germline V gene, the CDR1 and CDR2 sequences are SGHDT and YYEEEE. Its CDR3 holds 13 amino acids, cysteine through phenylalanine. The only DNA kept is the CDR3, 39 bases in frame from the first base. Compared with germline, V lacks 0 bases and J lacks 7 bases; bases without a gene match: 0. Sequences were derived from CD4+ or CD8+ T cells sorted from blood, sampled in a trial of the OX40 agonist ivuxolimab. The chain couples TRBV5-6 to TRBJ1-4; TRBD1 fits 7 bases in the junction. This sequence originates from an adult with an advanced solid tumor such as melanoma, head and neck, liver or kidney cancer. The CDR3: CASSLAGGEKLFF. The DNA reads TGTGCCAGCAGCTTGGCAGGGGGTGAAAAACTGTTTTTT.